This TCR beta chain was sequenced during a study of Ad26.COV2.S vaccination and SARS-CoV-2 variants. Background on the study: Intramuscular Ad26.COV2.S doses were given once or twice, 56 days apart.

Documented treatment: roughly 19 received Ad26.COV2.S at low or high dose, single or two shots; 5 received placebo; per-sample allocation not given. Sampling was done on day 63 after the first vaccine or placebo injection. Some clones are missing from TCRdb's copy, which holds only in-frame ones; the method was immunoSEQ multiplex PCR. The data contain about 440,000 clones, 90% of them singletons. The receptor was derived from a person between 18 and 65 years old who received the Ad26.COV2.S COVID-19 vaccine or a placebo. The source was peripheral blood, collected in a trial of Ad26.COV2.S vaccine versus placebo.

The CDR3 DNA reads as TGTGCCAGCAGTTACTCCGGGCGGGTAAGGACAGATGGCTACACCTTC. The encoded protein is CASSYSGRVRTDGYTF. The rearrangement links TRBV6-5 to TRBJ1-2; possible D gene TRBD1, 6 bases. V was pared by 0 bases and J by 6 bases, with 17 bases between. Germline V lookup: CDR1 MNHEY, CDR2 SVGAGI. This CDR3 region has 16 residues.